The 24 T cell receptor beta chains listed next were all sequenced from one sample in a study of blood T cell repertoires in COVID-19. Libraries were prepared by immunoSEQ multiplex PCR; TCRdb keeps only in-frame clonotypes and omits some of them. The profile shows more than 200,000 clones, 82% of them singletons. Sequencing was carried out using peripheral blood. The receptor source for this set is a woman aged 80 or over with active or convalescent COVID-19.

This chain links TRBV5-1 with TRBJ1-2; a possible D gene is TRBD1 (6 bases). CDR1 is SGHRS and CDR2 is YFSETQ in the germline V gene. V was trimmed by 3 bases and J by 6 bases, leaving 15 bases between them. CDR3 size: 14 residues. CDR3 region: CASSSQGRGDGYTF. For the CDR3, the DNA is TGCGCCAGCAGCTCACAGGGACGTGGGGATGGCTACACCTTC.

The V call is TRBV5-1, the J call TRBJ1-4, with D maybe TRBD1 (6 bases). CDR3 length equals 13 residues. Germline V gene sequence: CDR1 SGHRS, CDR2 YFSETQ. Between the trimmed V and J ends, which lost 1 base and 8 bases, there was a span of 9 bases. CDR3 sequence: CASSLTGWEKLFF. The CDR3 DNA reads TGCGCCAGCAGCTTGACAGGGTGGGAAAAACTGTTTTTT.

CDR3 DNA sequence: TGTGCCAGCAGTGACCGACAGGGGTCCGGGGAGCTGTTTTTT. Translating it yields CASSDRQGSGELFF. The gene calls are TRBV6-6 and TRBJ2-2; TRBD1 aligns across 8 bases. The V and J ends lost 5 bases and 6 bases, in that order; junction bases with no gene match: 5. Germline V gene lookup returns CDR1 MNHNY and CDR2 SVGAGI (reference sequence). CDR3 length: 14 amino acids.

This clone was observed once. The chain recombines TRBV24-1 with TRBJ1-5; 7 nucleotides align to TRBD1. With V trimmed by 5 bases and J by 5 bases, 8 bases remained unmatched. CDR1 and CDR2 from the germline V gene are KGHDR and SFDVKD. The CDR3 loop spans 15 amino acids. CDR3 amino acids: CATSAGTETYQPQHF. As DNA, the CDR3 is TGTGCCACCAGTGCCGGGACAGAAACTTATCAGCCCCAGCATTTT.

This chain connects TRBV12-3 or TRBV12-4 to TRBJ1-1; tentative D call: TRBD1 (5 bases). The length of the CDR3 is 12 residues. The germline V and J ends were trimmed by 3 bases and 7 bases, with 9 bases remaining between them. Written as DNA, the CDR3 is TGTGCCAGCAGTTTTTATCAGGGTGAAGCTTTCTTT. This encodes CASSFYQGEAFF.

The rearrangement links TRBV2 to TRBJ1-1; D call uncertain. This CDR3 is built from 15 residues. Germline V gene data show CDR1 as SNHLY and CDR2 as FYNNEI. The ends were cut back, 6 bases at V and 2 bases at J, with 16 bases in the middle. The CDR3 DNA follows: TGTGCCAGCAGAGCCCGATCTTCGGGAAACACTGAAGCTTTCTTT. It specifies CASRARSSGNTEAFF.

This chain joins TRBV30 and TRBJ1-1; D is perhaps TRBD1 (5 bases). The length of the CDR3 is 15 residues. V lost 2 bases, J lost 1 base, and 14 bases lay in between. The germline V gene encodes CDR1 GTSNPN and CDR2 SVGIG (reference sequence). For the CDR3, the DNA is TGTGCCTGGAGTCCAGGGCCGGGGGAGAACACTGAAGCTTTCTTT. Translating it yields CAWSPGPGENTEAFF.

This clone was counted only a few times. The chain employs TRBV5-1 and TRBJ1-2, with 7 nucleotides matching TRBD1. CDR3 length: 13 amino acids. With 4 bases clipped from V and 4 bases from J, the junction kept 4 bases outside the gene matches. Germline CDR1 is SGHRS and CDR2 is YFSETQ. The CDR3 nucleotides read TGCGCCAGCAGCCTGACAGGGCTCTATGGCTACACCTTC. Its protein is CASSLTGLYGYTF.

In this sample, this clone turned up a few times. This rearrangement joins TRBV5-1 to TRBJ2-7; the match to TRBD1 covers 10 bases. Germline assignment: CDR1 SGHRS and CDR2 YFSETQ. This CDR3 has 16 amino acids. The ends lost 2 bases at V and 6 bases at J; junction bases unmatched: 11. CDR3 bases: TGCGCCAGCAGCTTCTTCGTCGGGACAGGGGTTGCCGAGCAGTACTTC. Translating it yields CASSFFVGTGVAEQYF.

This clone turned up a few times. This sequence joins TRBV6-7 and TRBJ2-7, with D possibly matching TRBD1 (6 bases). TRBV6-7 carries the ORF label, with uncertain function. The CDR3 length is 15 residues. Between the trimmed V and J ends, which lost 1 base and 4 bases, there was a span of 14 bases. The CDR3 is CASSYFGRGDYEQYF. In nucleotides, the CDR3 is TGTGCCAGCAGTTACTTTGGCAGGGGTGATTACGAGCAGTACTTC.

The gene calls are TRBV3-1 (or the pseudogene TRBV3-2) and TRBJ1-2; 8 nucleotides agree with TRBD1. The CDR3 covers 17 residues. Germline V gene lookup returns CDR1 LGHDT and CDR2 YNNKEL (reference sequence). J gave up 0 bases and V 3 bases, and 9 bases lay outside the gene matches. The CDR3 here is CASSQPGQGRSNYGYTF. CDR3 nucleotides: TGTGCCAGCAGCCAGCCCGGACAGGGCCGATCTAACTATGGCTACACCTTC.

The rearrangement joins TRBV14 to TRBJ1-2; no reliable D call. Germline V gene data show CDR1 as SGHDN and CDR2 as FVKESK. V lost 0 bases, J lost 8 bases, and 10 bases lay in between. The CDR3 has 13 residues. The CDR3 sequence: CASSQEMVLGYTF. Written as DNA, the CDR3 is TGTGCCAGCAGCCAAGAGATGGTACTAGGCTACACCTTC. The full variable domain, with the rest looked up from reference TRBV14 and TRBJ1-2, is EAGVTQFPSHSVIEKGQTVTLRCDPISGHDNLYWYRRVMGKEIKFLLHFVKESKQDESGMPNNRFLAERTGGTYSTLKVQPAELEDSGVYFCASSQEMVLGYTFGSGTRLTVV.

The CDR3 here is CASSKETTSGNSYEQYF. DNA of the CDR3: TGTGCCAGCAGCAAAGAGACGACTAGCGGGAATTCCTACGAGCAGTACTTC. This chain connects TRBV21-1 to TRBJ2-7; TRBD2, as called in the table, went unchecked against the DNA. TRBV21-1 is flagged as a pseudogene. This CDR3 is built from 17 residues.

This rearrangement joins TRBV18 to TRBJ2-7; D is perhaps TRBD2 (7 bases). CDR1 is KGHSH and CDR2 is LQKENI in the germline V gene. The CDR3 is 18 amino acids. V dropped 1 base and J dropped 0 bases, with 19 bases sitting between them. CDR3 DNA sequence: TGTGCCAGCTCACCACAGGGGGGGGACGGGACATTCTCCTACGAGCAGTACTTC. Amino acids: CASSPQGGDGTFSYEQYF.

The CDR3 reads CASSLTDRNTEAFF. The CDR3 DNA reads TGTGCCAGCAGCTTAACCGACAGGAACACTGAAGCTTTCTTT. The J gene is TRBJ1-1, the V gene TRBV11-2, with D possibly matching TRBD1 (5 bases). The CDR3 covers 14 residues. The ends were cut back, 2 bases at V and 1 base at J, with 8 bases in the middle. CDR1 is SGHAT, CDR2 FQNNGV, per germline.

The genes are TRBV2 and TRBJ1-3, with D possibly matching TRBD1 (5 bases). Looked up from germline, CDR1 is SNHLY and CDR2 is FYNNEI. This CDR3 has 16 residues. The V end was cut by 2 bases, the J end by 4 bases, with 15 bases between. CDR3 region: CASSEIGPRVGNTIYF. CDR3 nucleotide sequence: TGTGCCAGCAGTGAAATAGGACCCAGGGTAGGAAACACCATATATTTT.

This clone turned up a few times. V usage is TRBV4-1 and J usage is TRBJ2-2; 11 bases are shared with TRBD1. The germline CDR1 and CDR2 sequences are MGHRA and YSYEKL. The CDR3 length is 18 residues. The ends lost 5 bases at V and 7 bases at J; junction bases unmatched: 15. The CDR3 is CASSAKRVGQGVFGELFF. The CDR3 region has the DNA TGCGCCAGCAGCGCAAAAAGAGTGGGACAGGGGGTATTCGGGGAGCTGTTTTTT.

This clone was observed once. CDR3 sequence: CASSEVETPYSNQPQHF. The CDR3 nucleotides read TGTGCCAGCAGTGAAGTTGAGACACCTTATAGCAATCAGCCCCAGCATTTT. The genes are TRBV6-1 and TRBJ1-5; D unclear. The germline V gene has CDR1 MNHNS and CDR2 SASEGT. This CDR3 has 17 residues. V was clipped by 1 base and J by 0 bases, with 13 bases between them.

The chain links TRBV10-3 to TRBJ1-2; tentative D call: TRBD1 (5 bases). The CDR3 runs 12 residues. Trimming took 6 bases from V and 2 from J, leaving 7 bases between them. Germline values: CDR1 ENHRY, CDR2 SYGVKD. CDR3 coding DNA: TGTGCCATCAGGACAGAAAACTATGGCTACACCTTC. Its protein is CAIRTENYGYTF.

There are a few counts of this clone. The J gene is TRBJ1-1, the V gene TRBV9; a weak D match, TRBD1 (6 bases). Trimming removed 0 bases at V and 1 base at J, with 16 bases between. This CDR3 region has 17 residues. The V gene's germline CDR1 is SGDLS and CDR2 YYNGEE. The CDR3 coding sequence is TGTGCCAGCAGCGTAGGGCAGGGGCGCGGAGGGAACACTGAAGCTTTCTTT. Translating it yields CASSVGQGRGGNTEAFF.

The rearrangement links TRBV6-5 to TRBJ2-7; D perhaps matches TRBD1 (5 bases). The CDR3 runs to 13 residues. Trimming left V 6 bases short and J 1 base short, with 10 bases between. The germline V gene encodes CDR1 MNHEY and CDR2 SVGAGI. The CDR3 DNA sequence: TGTGCCAGCAGGTCGGACATATCCTACGAGCAGTACTTC. This translates into CASRSDISYEQYF.

This clone was seen a single time. V gene TRBV4-2 combines with J gene TRBJ2-5, with D possibly TRBD2 on 6 matching bases. V lost 0 bases and J lost 9, with 20 bases in between. Germline CDR1 LGHNA, CDR2 YNFKEQ. The length of the CDR3 is 16 residues. CDR3 sequence (DNA): TGTGCCAGCAGCCAAGAGGGGACGGATCCATGGGAGGCCCAGTACTTC. Protein: CASSQEGTDPWEAQYF.

The CDR3 reads CADNQGAGNGYTF. DNA of the CDR3: TGTGCCGACAATCAGGGGGCAGGGAATGGCTACACCTTC. The chain combines TRBV2 with TRBJ1-2, with TRBD1 identical over 8 bases. Germline V CDR1 and CDR2: SNHLY, FYNNEI. V lost 11 bases to trimming and J lost 6 bases; unmatched junction nucleotides: 11. CDR3 length: 13 residues. The variable domain in full, with the rest retrieved from reference TRBV2 and TRBJ1-2, is EPEVTQTPSHQVTQMGQEVILRCVPISNHLYFYWYRQILGQKVEFLVSFYNNEISEKSEIFDDQFSVERPDGSNFTLKIRSTKLEDSAMYFCADNQGAGNGYTFGSGTRLTVV.

The chain joins TRBV3-1 (or the pseudogene TRBV3-2) to TRBJ2-7, with 7 bases matching TRBD1. This CDR3 contains 14 residues. The germline V gene encodes CDR1 LGHDT and CDR2 YNNKEL (reference sequence). Trimming cost V 4 bases and J 3 bases; bases outside gene matches: 6. CDR3 sequence: CASSRPGQNYEQYF. CDR3 bases: TGTGCCAGCAGCCGTCCGGGACAGAACTACGAGCAGTACTTC.